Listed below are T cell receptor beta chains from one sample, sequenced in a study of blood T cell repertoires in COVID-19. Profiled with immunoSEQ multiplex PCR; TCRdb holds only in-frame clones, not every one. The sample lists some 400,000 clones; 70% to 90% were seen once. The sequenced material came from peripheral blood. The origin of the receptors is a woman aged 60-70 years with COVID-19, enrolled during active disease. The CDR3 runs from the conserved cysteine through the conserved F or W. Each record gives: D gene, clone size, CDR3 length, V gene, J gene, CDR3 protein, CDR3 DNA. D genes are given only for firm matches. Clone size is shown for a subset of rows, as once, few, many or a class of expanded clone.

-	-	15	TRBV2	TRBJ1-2	CASSEATREIGGYTF	TGTGCCAGCAGTGAAGCCACCCGGGAGATAGGGGGCTACACCTTC
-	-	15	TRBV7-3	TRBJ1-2	CASSLSGHLNYGYTF	TGTGCCAGCAGCTTATCCGGTCACCTTAACTATGGCTACACCTTC
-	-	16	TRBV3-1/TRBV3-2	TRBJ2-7	CASSPKNMASPYEQYF	TGTGCCAGCAGCCCCAAAAATATGGCCAGTCCCTACGAGCAGTACTTC
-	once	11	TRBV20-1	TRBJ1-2	CSARSGSGYTF	TGCAGTGCTAGGTCAGGGTCTGGCTACACCTTC
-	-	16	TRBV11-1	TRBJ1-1	CASFPKFGGKNTEAFF	TGTGCCAGCTTCCCGAAATTCGGGGGGAAGAACACTGAAGCTTTCTTT
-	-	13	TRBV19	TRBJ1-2	CASSMRKNYGYTF	TGTGCCAGTAGTATGCGCAAGAACTATGGCTACACCTTC
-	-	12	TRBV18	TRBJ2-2	CASSPSAGELFF	TGTGCCAGCTCACCTTCGGCCGGGGAGCTGTTTTTT
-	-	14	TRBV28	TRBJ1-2	CASNKGGDNYGYTF	TGTGCCAGCAATAAGGGAGGGGATAACTATGGCTACACCTTC
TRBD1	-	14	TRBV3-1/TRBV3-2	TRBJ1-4	CASSLQGTNEKLFF	TGTGCCAGCAGCTTACAGGGGACTAATGAAAAACTGTTTTTT
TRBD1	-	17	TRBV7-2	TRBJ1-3	CASSMTGRLKTGNTIYF	TGTGCCAGCAGCATGACAGGGCGCCTTAAAACTGGAAACACCATATATTTT
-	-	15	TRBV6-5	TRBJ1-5	CASTLKAGGNQPQHF	TGTGCCAGCACCCTAAAGGCGGGGGGCAATCAGCCCCAGCATTTT
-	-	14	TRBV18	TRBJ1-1	CASSRQLSETEAFF	TGTGCCAGCTCACGACAGCTCAGTGAGACTGAAGCTTTCTTT
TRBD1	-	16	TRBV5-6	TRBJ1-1	CASSSGTGVMNTEAFF	TGTGCCAGCAGCTCAGGGACAGGGGTCATGAACACTGAAGCTTTCTTT
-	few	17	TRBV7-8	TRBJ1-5	CASSLARQVNSNQPQHF	TGTGCCAGCAGCTTAGCGCGACAGGTGAATAGCAATCAGCCCCAGCATTTT
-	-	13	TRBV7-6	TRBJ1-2	CASSLTRSAGYTF	TGTGCCAGCAGCTTAACCCGTAGTGCTGGCTACACCTTC
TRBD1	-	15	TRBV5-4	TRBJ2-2	CASTRGIANTGELFF	TGTGCCAGCACCAGGGGGATCGCGAACACCGGGGAGCTGTTTTTT
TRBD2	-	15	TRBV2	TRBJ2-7	CARSSGASGAGEQYF	TGTGCCAGAAGCAGCGGGGCTAGCGGGGCGGGGGAGCAGTACTTC
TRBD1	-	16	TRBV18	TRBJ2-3	CASSTLQGAVTDTQYF	TGTGCCAGCTCCACTTTACAGGGGGCGGTCACAGATACGCAGTATTTT
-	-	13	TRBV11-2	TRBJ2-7	CASSFGASYEQYF	TGTGCCAGCAGCTTTGGGGCCTCCTACGAGCAGTACTTC
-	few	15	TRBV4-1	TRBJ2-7	CASSQDRGSSYEQYF	TGCGCCAGCAGCCAAGACCGAGGGTCTTCCTACGAGCAGTACTTC
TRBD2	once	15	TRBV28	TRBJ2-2	CASSRARGVTGELFF	TGTGCCAGCAGTAGAGCCCGGGGGGTCACCGGGGAGCTGTTTTTT
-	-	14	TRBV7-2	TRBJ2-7	CASSLARGLYEQYF	TGTGCCAGCAGCTTAGCCCGGGGATTATACGAGCAGTACTTC
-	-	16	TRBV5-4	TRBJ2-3	CASSLMRGRDTDTQYF	TGTGCCAGCAGCTTGATGCGGGGGCGAGACACAGATACGCAGTATTTT
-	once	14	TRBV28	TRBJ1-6	CASSPDSRRSPLHF	TGTGCCAGCAGCCCGGACAGCCGCCGGTCACCCCTCCACTTT
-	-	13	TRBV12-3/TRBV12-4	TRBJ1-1	CASSPGWNTEAFF	TGTGCCAGCAGCCCAGGTTGGAACACTGAAGCTTTCTTT
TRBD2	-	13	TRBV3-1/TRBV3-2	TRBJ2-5	CATSGGAWETQYF	TGTGCTACTAGCGGGGGGGCCTGGGAGACCCAGTACTTC
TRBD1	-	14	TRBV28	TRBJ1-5	CASSAGGWLGSQHF	TGTGCCAGCAGTGCAGGGGGCTGGTTAGGGTCCCAGCATTTT
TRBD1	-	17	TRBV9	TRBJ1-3	CASSVGTGIVSGNTIYF	TGTGCCAGCAGCGTCGGGACAGGGATCGTCTCTGGAAACACCATATATTTT
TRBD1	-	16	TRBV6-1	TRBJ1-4	CASSEETRGPWEKLFF	TGTGCCAGCAGTGAAGAGACTAGGGGGCCTTGGGAAAAACTGTTTTTT
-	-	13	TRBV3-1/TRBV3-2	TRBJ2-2	CASRRPNTGELFF	TGTGCCAGCAGGAGGCCGAACACCGGGGAGCTGTTTTTT
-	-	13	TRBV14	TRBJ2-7	CASSQATGYEQYF	TGTGCCAGCAGCCAAGCTACAGGGTACGAGCAGTACTTC
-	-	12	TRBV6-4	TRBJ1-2	CASSDEVGGYTF	TGTGCCAGCAGTGACGAGGTTGGGGGCTACACCTTC
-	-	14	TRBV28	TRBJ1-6	CASSPPKQNSPLHF	TGTGCCAGCAGCCCCCCAAAACAGAATTCACCCCTCCACTTT
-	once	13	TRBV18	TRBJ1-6	CASSPDKNSPLHF	TGTGCCAGCTCACCGGACAAAAATTCACCCCTCCACTTT
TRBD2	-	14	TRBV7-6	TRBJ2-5	CASSLGLAQETQYF	TGTGCCAGCAGCCTCGGACTAGCGCAAGAGACCCAGTACTTC
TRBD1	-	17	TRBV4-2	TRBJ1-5	CASSQDGQGVGYQPQHF	TGTGCCAGCAGCCAAGATGGGCAGGGGGTAGGGTATCAGCCCCAGCATTTT
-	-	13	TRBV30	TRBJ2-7	CAWSGGQGYEQYF	TGTGCCTGGAGTGGGGGGCAGGGATACGAGCAGTACTTC
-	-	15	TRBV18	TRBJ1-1	CASSPTVGGETEAFF	TGTGCCAGCTCACCGACTGTGGGGGGGGAAACTGAAGCTTTCTTT
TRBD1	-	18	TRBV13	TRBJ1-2	CASSLYRGRLSVPGGYTF	TGTGCCAGCAGCCTCTACAGGGGGCGCTTGAGTGTTCCAGGGGGCTACACCTTC
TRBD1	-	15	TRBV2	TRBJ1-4	CASSGQGLGGEKLFF	TGTGCCAGCTCGGGACAGGGCTTGGGCGGTGAAAAACTGTTTTTT
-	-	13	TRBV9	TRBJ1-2	CASSAQGNYGYTF	TGTGCCAGCAGCGCGCAGGGGAACTATGGCTACACCTTC
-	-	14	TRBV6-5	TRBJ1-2	CASSYEGGDYGYTF	TGTGCCAGCAGTTATGAGGGGGGGGACTATGGCTACACCTTC
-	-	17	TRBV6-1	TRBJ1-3	CASSEKTEPLRGNTIYF	TGTGCCAGCAGTGAAAAGACAGAGCCTCTCCGGGGAAACACCATATATTTT
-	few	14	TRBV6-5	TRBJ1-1	CASSYSRGSTEAFF	TGTGCCAGCAGTTACTCCCGAGGGAGCACTGAAGCTTTCTTT
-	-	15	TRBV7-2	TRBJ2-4	CASSLGRGAKNIQYF	TGTGCCAGCAGCTTAGGCCGGGGAGCCAAAAACATTCAGTACTTC
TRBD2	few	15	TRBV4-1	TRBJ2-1	CASSQTGTSFARVFF	TGCGCCAGCAGCCAGACCGGGACTAGCTTCGCTCGTGTGTTCTTC
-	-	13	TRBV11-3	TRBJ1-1	CASSLQGDTEAFF	TGTGCCAGCAGCTTACAGGGTGACACTGAAGCTTTCTTT
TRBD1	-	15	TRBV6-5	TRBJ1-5	CASSPTGKINQPQHF	TGTGCCAGCAGCCCGACAGGGAAAATTAACCAGCCCCAGCATTTT
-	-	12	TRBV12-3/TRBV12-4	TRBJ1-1	CASRRQNTEAFF	TGTGCCAGCAGGCGACAGAACACTGAAGCTTTCTTT
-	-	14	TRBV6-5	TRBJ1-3	CASAGRFSGNTIYF	TGTGCCAGCGCCGGCAGGTTCTCTGGAAACACCATATATTTT
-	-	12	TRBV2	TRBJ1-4	CASRELGEKLFF	TGTGCCAGCAGGGAGTTGGGTGAAAAACTGTTTTTT
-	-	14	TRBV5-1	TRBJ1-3	CASSLVGEGNTIYF	TGCGCCAGCAGCTTAGTAGGGGAAGGAAACACCATATATTTT
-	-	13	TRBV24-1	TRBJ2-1	CATSDSLALGQFF	TGTGCCACCAGTGATTCACTAGCATTGGGGCAGTTCTTC
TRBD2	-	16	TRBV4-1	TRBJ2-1	CASSQDLSGGINEQFF	TGCGCCAGCAGCCAGGATCTTAGCGGGGGGATAAATGAGCAGTTCTTC
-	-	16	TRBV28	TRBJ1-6	CASRWMGAKGNSPLHF	TGTGCCAGCCGATGGATGGGGGCGAAAGGTAATTCACCCCTCCACTTT
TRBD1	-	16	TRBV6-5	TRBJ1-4	CASSWQPVTGGQKLFF	TGTGCCAGCAGTTGGCAACCGGTGACAGGGGGGCAAAAACTGTTTTTT
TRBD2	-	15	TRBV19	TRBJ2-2	CASSTRGGNTGELFF	TGTGCCAGTAGTACTCGGGGGGGGAACACCGGGGAGCTGTTTTTT
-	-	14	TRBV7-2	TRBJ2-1	CASSLLGVYNEQFF	TGTGCCAGCAGCTTGCTAGGAGTTTACAATGAGCAGTTCTTC
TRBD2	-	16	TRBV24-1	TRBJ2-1	CATSDPSGGAYNEQFF	TGTGCCACCAGTGACCCAAGCGGGGGGGCTTACAATGAGCAGTTCTTC